This T cell receptor (beta chain) was profiled in a study of shared clonotypes between healthy human individuals. Some clones are missing from TCRdb's copy, which holds only in-frame ones; the method was immunoSEQ multiplex PCR. Counted here are 2 million to 2.5 million clones, roughly 92% occurring once; the ten biggest clones make up 0.37%. Material for sequencing was naive CD4+ T cells from PBMCs. As for subset: CD45RA+ positively selected. The clonotype was recovered from a man aged 18-30 years in good health. Some clones in this sample may be carry-over from other donors' samples.

CDR3 in amino acids: CASSGTAEKGKLFF. The CDR3, as DNA: TGTGCCAGCAGTGGGACGGCGGAGAAGGGAAAACTGTTTTTT. This chain uses TRBV6-6 with TRBJ1-4, with D possibly TRBD1 on 5 matching bases. Germline values: CDR1 MNHNY, CDR2 SVGAGI (reference sequence). The germline V and J ends were trimmed by 5 bases and 10 bases, with 17 bases remaining between them. This CDR3 is 14 amino acids long.